Below are 17 T cell receptor beta chains sequenced from a single sample in a study of T cells in Graves' hyperthyroidism and ophthalmopathy. Amplified regions were TCR beta CDR3 sequences from RNA transcripts. The TCR CDR3 was amplified in a first-round RT-PCR using the HTBI primer set. MiXCR was run by TCRdb on the multiplex PCR reads, yielding one entry per CDR3 protein. The profile covers hundreds of thousands of distinct CDR3 sequences, with 11% to 15% appearing a single time and roughly 10% taken by the ten largest. Material for sequencing was blood. These receptors were collected from a young woman with Graves' hyperthyroidism.

This clonotype was found many times. The chain couples TRBV20-1 to TRBJ2-3; 11 bases fit TRBD2. The germline gives CDR1 DFQATT, CDR2 SNEGSKA (reference sequence). This CDR3 region has 18 residues. J lost 4 bases, V lost 0 bases, and 12 bases had no gene match. CDR3 DNA: TGCAGTGCTAGAGATATCCCAGACGGGACTAGCGGTCCAGATACGCAGTATTTT. Its translation is CSARDIPDGTSGPDTQYF.

V is TRBV5-1 and J is TRBJ2-7; 10 nucleotides line up with TRBD2. V lost 5 bases, J lost 6 bases, and 11 bases stayed unmatched. The V gene's germline CDR1 is SGHRS and CDR2 YFSETQ. CDR3 length equals 15 residues. In nucleotides, the CDR3 is TGCGCCAGCAGACTTACCCTAGCGGGAGCCGGCGAGCAGTACTTC. This gives the protein CASRLTLAGAGEQYF.

This clonotype has a handful of counts. The rearrangement uses TRBV7-9 and TRBJ2-2, with TRBD2 matching over 11 bases. This CDR3 is built from 16 residues. V shed 2 bases, J shed 6 bases, and the junction held 5 bases outside the gene matches. CDR1 is SEHNR and CDR2 is FQNEAQ in the germline V gene (reference sequence). Written as DNA, the CDR3 is TGTGCCAGCAGCTTAACTAGCGGGAGTCGGGCCGGGGAGCTGTTTTTT. This sequence encodes CASSLTSGSRAGELFF.

Turning to this clonotype: A clone one base away is much larger, so this may be a read error. This sequence joins TRBV2 and TRBJ2-5; D is perhaps TRBD2 (6 bases). The CDR3 contains 14 residues. CDR1 is SNHLY and CDR2 is FYNNEI in the germline V gene. The CDR3 spells CASKGTGYQEAQYF. CDR3 bases: TGTGCCAGCAAAGGGACTGGGTACCAAGAGGCCCAGTACTTC.

This clonotype was picked up many times. The J gene is TRBJ1-1, the V gene TRBV5-6; D unclear. Germline assignment: CDR1 SGHDT and CDR2 YYEEEE. V lost 3 bases, J lost 8 bases, and 11 bases lay in between. This CDR3 is 12 amino acids long. The CDR3 protein is CASSSHIMEAFF. In nucleotides, the CDR3 is TGTGCCAGCAGCTCACACATCATGGAAGCTTTCTTT.

This clonotype appeared many times. The V gene is TRBV11-2, the J gene TRBJ1-4; D possibly corresponds to TRBD1 (5 bases). The germline gives CDR1 SGHAT, CDR2 FQNNGV. V lost 4 bases to trimming and J lost 12 bases, with 12 bases between them. The CDR3 consists of 12 residues. The CDR3 sequence: CASSSRAGQLFF. Here the CDR3 DNA reads TGTGCCAGCAGCTCAAGGGCAGGGCAACTGTTTTTT.

Details on this clonotype: Being one base from a much bigger clone, this may be a read error. The chain employs TRBV20-1 and TRBJ2-2, with D perhaps matching TRBD2 (5 bases). Germline V gives CDR1 DFQATT, CDR2 SNEGSKA (reference sequence). The CDR3 has 13 residues. CDR3 sequence: CSALRTDTGEPFF. CDR3 nucleotides: TGCAGTGCTCTTCGCACAGACACCGGGGAGCCGTTTTTT.

The table lists this clonotype with a few counts. This chain connects TRBV7-8 to TRBJ2-1, with 10 bases fitting TRBD2. V lost 7 bases to trimming and J lost 12 bases; unmatched junction nucleotides: 15. The CDR3 spans 15 residues. Germline V gives CDR1 SGHVS, CDR2 FQNEAQ. CDR3 amino acids: CASIDSLAGAGGQFF. DNA of the CDR3: TGTGCCAGCATCGATAGCCTAGCGGGAGCAGGGGGGCAGTTCTTC.

The sample holds a few counts of this clonotype. The rearrangement links TRBV20-1 to TRBJ1-5; D gene unclear. Trimming removed 3 bases at V and 0 bases at J, with 12 bases between. This CDR3 region has 15 residues. Germline-derived CDR1 and CDR2 are DFQATT and SNEGSKA (reference sequence). The CDR3 DNA is TGCAGTGCTAGCCCGACGGGATATAGCAATCAGCCCCAGCATTTT. Amino acids: CSASPTGYSNQPQHF.

This clonotype was recorded many times. The gene calls are TRBV7-2 and TRBJ1-5, with D unclear. Trimming left V 5 bases short and J 4 bases short, with 12 bases between. CDR1 is SGHTA and CDR2 is FQGNSA in the germline V gene. The CDR3 extends over 14 amino acids. CDR3 loop: CASSLERVNQPQHF. Written as DNA, the CDR3 is TGTGCCAGCAGCCTCGAGAGGGTAAATCAGCCCCAGCATTTT.

The rearrangement links TRBV13 to TRBJ2-5, with D perhaps TRBD2 (6 bases). The length of the CDR3 is 12 residues. The V gene's germline CDR1 is PRHDT and CDR2 FYEKMQ (reference sequence). V was clipped by 6 bases and J by 12 bases, with 17 bases between them. CDR3 DNA sequence: TGTGCCAGCAGTTCGCGGGACTTCGTGAAGTACTTC. Amino acid sequence: CASSSRDFVKYF.

The rearrangement joins TRBV27 to TRBJ1-6; D is uncertain. The CDR3 contains 15 residues. Germline loops: CDR1 MNHEY, CDR2 SMNVEV (reference sequence). The V and J ends lost 2 bases and 5 bases respectively, with 10 bases between them. In DNA form, the CDR3 reads TGTGCCAGCAGTTTAGGAGGAGCTAATAATTCACCCCTCCACTTT. This sequence encodes CASSLGGANNSPLHF.

This clonotype was seen more than once but under ten times. The rearrangement uses TRBV20-1 and TRBJ2-7; 13 positions match TRBD2. This CDR3 is built from 13 residues. J gave up 9 bases and V 1 base, and 3 bases lay outside the gene matches. Germline V CDR1 and CDR2: DFQATT, SNEGSKA (reference sequence). CDR3 nucleotide sequence: TGCAGTGCTAGAGGGACTAGCGGGAGTGGGCAGTACTTC. This translates into CSARGTSGSGQYF.

This clonotype was recorded a few times. This rearrangement joins TRBV20-1 to TRBJ1-2; TRBD1 agrees at 8 bases. In germline, CDR1 is DFQATT, CDR2 SNEGSKA (reference sequence). This CDR3 has 15 residues. V shed 3 bases and J 3 bases; nucleotides not matched to a gene: 9. Here the CDR3 reads CSASPGQGGDYGYTF. The CDR3 DNA follows: TGCAGTGCTAGCCCCGGACAGGGAGGTGACTATGGCTACACCTTC.

This clonotype was detected ten times or more. The genes are TRBV5-1 and TRBJ2-1; D gene unclear. The CDR3 has 17 amino acids. The V gene's germline CDR1 is SGHRS and CDR2 YFSETQ. Trimming left V 3 bases short and J 0 bases short, with 16 bases between. CDR3 DNA sequence: TGCGCCAGCAGCTCCTGGCGTCCCCCCAACTCCTACAATGAGCAGTTCTTC. Translated: CASSSWRPPNSYNEQFF.

There are a few counts of this clonotype. V and J are TRBV25-1 and TRBJ1-4; tentatively, D is TRBD1 (5 bases). Per the germline V gene, CDR1 is MGHDK and CDR2 is SYGVNS. The CDR3 contains 15 residues. Trimming took 1 base from V and 2 from J, leaving 8 bases between them. CDR3 nucleotide sequence: TGTGCCAGCAGTGAATGGGGGGATACTAATGAAAAACTGTTTTTT. It specifies CASSEWGDTNEKLFF.

This clonotype showed up many times. The chain employs TRBV4-3 and TRBJ2-1; 8 nucleotides line up with TRBD1. The CDR3 covers 15 residues. CDR1 is LGHNA, CDR2 YSLEER, per germline. Unmatched junction bases numbered 6, after V lost 1 base and J lost 7 bases. CDR3 in DNA: TGCGCCAGCAGCCAAGGGACAGGGCTTGGGAATGAGCAGTTCTTC. Amino acid sequence: CASSQGTGLGNEQFF.